This TCR beta chain was retrieved from a study of blood T cell repertoires in COVID-19. In the study's own analysis: Amplification with reference gene primers provided the estimates of nucleated cell counts. Repertoires were generated with immunoSEQ multiplex PCR, while TCRdb's copy carries only in-frame clones and drops some. V, J and clone size are those of that table, while D and trimming were read from the DNA. The repertoire has approximately 140,000 clones, approximately 89% of them found once; the top ten carry 10%. Germline V gene lookup returns CDR1 MDHEN and CDR2 SYDVKM. V dropped 3 bases and J dropped 0 bases, with 15 bases sitting between them. The CDR3 is 17 amino acids.

J is TRBJ1-5 and V is TRBV28; D is perhaps TRBD1 (6 bases). The sequenced material came from peripheral blood. The receptor was isolated from a man in his sixties with active or convalescent COVID-19. The CDR3 nucleotides read TGTGCCAGCAGTTTTGCGGGGGCAGGGTATAGCAATCAGCCCCAGCATTTT. The encoded protein is CASSFAGAGYSNQPQHF.